A selection of T cell receptor beta chains follows, all from one sample in a study of response to subunit inactivated influenza vaccine. TCRdb re-analysed the RT-PCR reads in MiXCR, keeping a single row per CDR3 protein. The sample has about 780,000 distinct CDR3 sequences; roughly 20% are singletons. The sequenced sample was PBMCs from blood, obtained less than 6 days after vaccination. The origin of the receptors is a man aged 45 to 65 who received an inactivated influenza vaccine. Both conserved end residues are part of each CDR3. A D gene is named only where the DNA matches it firmly. Size is omitted from some rows. Given values are once, few, many or a class for expanded clones.

size: NA
J: TRBJ2-1
D: TRBD2
V: TRBV10-3
CDR3: CAISVGTSGRNYNEQFF
DNA: TGTGCCATCAGTGTCGGGACTAGCGGGAGAAACTACAATGAGCAGTTCTTC

size: few
J: TRBJ2-1
D: NA
V: TRBV13
CDR3: CASSISTDRSSYNEQFF
DNA: TGTGCCAGCAGCATCTCGACAGACCGTTCCTCCTACAATGAGCAGTTCTTC

size: few
J: TRBJ1-5
D: TRBD1
V: TRBV12-3/TRBV12-4
CDR3: CASSETTGRTQHF
DNA: TGTGCCAGCAGCGAAACGACAGGGAGAACCCAGCATTTT

size: NA
J: TRBJ2-1
D: NA
V: TRBV6-2/TRBV6-3
CDR3: CASSYSMGSEQFF
DNA: TGTGCCAGCAGTTACTCGATGGGGTCTGAGCAGTTCTTC

size: many
J: TRBJ1-4
D: NA
V: TRBV12-3/TRBV12-4
CDR3: CASSFRQFSGKLFF
DNA: TGTGCCAGCAGTTTCCGCCAGTTCAGTGGAAAACTGTTTTTT

size: few
J: TRBJ2-1
D: TRBD2
V: TRBV9
CDR3: CASSASGAHSDEQFF
DNA: TGTGCCAGCAGCGCCAGCGGGGCCCACTCCGATGAGCAGTTCTTC

size: few
J: TRBJ2-1
D: NA
V: TRBV5-1
CDR3: CASSPRRSAGGTVSYNEQFF
DNA: TGCGCCAGCAGCCCCAGAAGATCTGCGGGCGGGACCGTCTCCTACAATGAGCAGTTCTTC

size: NA
J: TRBJ2-3
D: TRBD1
V: TRBV11-2
CDR3: CASSSDRASGTQYF
DNA: TGTGCCAGCAGCTCGGACAGGGCAAGCGGTACGCAGTATTTT

size: NA
J: TRBJ1-5
D: TRBD1
V: TRBV20-1
CDR3: CSANRDRRGQPQHF
DNA: TGCAGTGCTAACCGGGACAGGCGGGGTCAGCCCCAGCATTTT

size: NA
J: TRBJ2-3
D: NA
V: TRBV7-2
CDR3: CASSSAVDTQYF
DNA: TGTGCCAGCAGCTCGGCCGTGGATACGCAGTATTTT

size: NA
J: TRBJ2-1
D: TRBD2
V: TRBV12-3/TRBV12-4
CDR3: CASSLSSGGALEQFF
DNA: TGTGCCAGCAGTTTGTCTAGCGGGGGGGCCCTTGAGCAGTTCTTC

size: NA
J: TRBJ2-5
D: NA
V: TRBV6-2/TRBV6-3
CDR3: CASSYTDVETQYF
DNA: TGTGCCAGCAGTTACACCGATGTAGAGACCCAGTACTTC

size: few
J: TRBJ2-5
D: NA
V: TRBV10-3
CDR3: CAISETRQETQYF
DNA: TGTGCCATCAGTGAGACTAGACAAGAGACCCAGTACTTC